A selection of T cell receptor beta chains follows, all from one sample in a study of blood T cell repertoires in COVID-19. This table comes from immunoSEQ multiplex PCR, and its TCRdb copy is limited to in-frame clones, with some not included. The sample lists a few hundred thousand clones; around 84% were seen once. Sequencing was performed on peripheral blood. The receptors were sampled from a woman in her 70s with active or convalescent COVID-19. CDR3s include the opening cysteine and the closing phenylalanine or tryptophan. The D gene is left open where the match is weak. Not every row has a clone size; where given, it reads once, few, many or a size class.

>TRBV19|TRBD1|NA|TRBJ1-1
CASSPQGVPNTEAFF
TGTGCCAGTAGTCCCCAGGGGGTCCCCAACACTGAAGCTTTCTTT
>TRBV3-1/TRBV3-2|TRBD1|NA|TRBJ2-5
CASSQTQGVGHF
TGTGCCAGCAGCCAAACGCAGGGGGTAGGTCACTTC
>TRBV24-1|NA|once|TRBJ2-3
CATRSNYRDTQYF
TGTGCCACCAGATCGAACTACCGGGATACGCAGTATTTT
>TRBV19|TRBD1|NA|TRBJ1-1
CASSASGGRTEAFF
TGTGCCAGTAGCGCGTCAGGGGGTCGCACTGAAGCTTTCTTT
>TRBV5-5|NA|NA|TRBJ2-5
CASSSVETQYF
TGTGCCAGCAGCTCCGTTGAGACCCAGTACTTC
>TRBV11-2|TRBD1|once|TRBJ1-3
CASSPRTGGNTIYF
TGTGCCAGCAGCCCCCGGACAGGTGGAAACACCATATATTTT
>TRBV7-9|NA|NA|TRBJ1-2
CAPGGEGDYGYTF
TGTGCCCCCGGTGGGGAAGGGGACTATGGCTACACCTTC
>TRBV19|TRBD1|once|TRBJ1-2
CASSTGQYNYGYTF
TGTGCCAGTAGTACGGGACAGTATAACTATGGCTACACCTTC
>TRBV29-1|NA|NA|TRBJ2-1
CSVGRGQKGNEQFF
TGCAGCGTAGGCAGGGGCCAAAAAGGGAATGAGCAGTTCTTC
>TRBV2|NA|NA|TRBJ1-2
CAIQGGDGYTF
TGTGCCATCCAGGGAGGGGATGGCTACACCTTC
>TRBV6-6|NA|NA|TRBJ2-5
CASIPGARQETQYF
TGTGCCAGCATTCCAGGGGCCCGACAAGAGACCCAGTACTTC
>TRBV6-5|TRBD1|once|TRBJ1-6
CASSYMDRTYNSPLHF
TGTGCCAGCAGTTACATGGACAGGACTTATAATTCACCCCTCCACTTT
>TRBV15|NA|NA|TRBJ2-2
CATSMRGTGELFF
TGTGCCACCAGCATGAGAGGGACCGGGGAGCTGTTTTTT